Described below is a single T cell receptor (beta chain) sequence and its context. The data were obtained in a study of STAT5B mutations in CD4+ large granular lymphocyte leukemia. Germline lookup yields CDR1 MNHEY and CDR2 SVGAGI. This CDR3 contains 14 residues. J was trimmed by 2 bases and V by 6 bases; bases with no gene match: 5. Sequenced by immunoSEQ multiplex PCR; TCRdb stores in-frame clones only, minus some. The top ten clones hold approximately 4.4% of a sample with some 30,000 clones, roughly 81% of them seen once. This TCR was recovered from a human donor in good health. What was sequenced was CD4+ T cells from blood buffy coats. The gene calls are TRBV6-5 and TRBJ1-2; 8 bases match TRBD1. This CDR3 reads CASSPDRANYGYTF. The DNA for the CDR3 is TGTGCCAGCAGCCCGGACAGGGCCAACTATGGCTACACCTTC.